The clone carrying this T cell receptor (beta chain) was seen a few times. Its antigen remains unknown. The record originates from a study of T cell repertoires in aging, cancer and after chemotherapy. Study-level information: Donors were grouped into six age bands spanning 30 or younger through 70 or older.

Study-level findings and limits: Age-matched healthy donors had significantly more diverse, less clonal blood TCR repertoires than untreated cancer patients. Median generation probability rose over the chemotherapy interval in each cancer cohort, suggesting rebound thymic output.

CDR1 MNHNS and CDR2 SASEGT come from the germline V gene. This CDR3 has 14 amino acids. V lost 1 base and J 8 bases, leaving 14 bases between the germline ends. TCR beta rearrangements were amplified from peripheral blood genomic DNA. Multiplex touch-down PCR with TRB-A/B primers amplified rearranged V-D-J TRB sequences. TCRdb re-called the multiplex PCR reads through MiXCR, storing one row per CDR3 protein. There are approximately 13,000 distinct CDR3 sequences in the sample; about 20% occur only once, and 5.7% lies in the top ten. The sample consisted of blood. The sequence came from a human donor in good health. V is TRBV6-1 and J is TRBJ1-2; D not resolved. The CDR3 loop reads CASSEGHQALGYTF. DNA of the CDR3: TGTGCCAGCAGTGAAGGACACCAGGCTCTGGGCTACACCTTC.